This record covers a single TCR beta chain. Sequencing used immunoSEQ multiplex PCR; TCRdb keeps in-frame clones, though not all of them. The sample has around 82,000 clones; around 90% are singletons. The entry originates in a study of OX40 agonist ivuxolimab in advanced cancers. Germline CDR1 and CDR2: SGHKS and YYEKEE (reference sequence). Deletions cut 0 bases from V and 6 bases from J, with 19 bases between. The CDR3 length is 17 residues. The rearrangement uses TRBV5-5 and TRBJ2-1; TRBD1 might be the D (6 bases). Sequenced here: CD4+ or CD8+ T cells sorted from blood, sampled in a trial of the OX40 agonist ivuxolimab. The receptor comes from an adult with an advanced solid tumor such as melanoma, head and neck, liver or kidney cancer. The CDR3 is CASSLALSLGARNEQFF. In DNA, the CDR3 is TGTGCCAGCAGCTTGGCCCTTTCTTTGGGGGCGCGCAATGAGCAGTTCTTC.